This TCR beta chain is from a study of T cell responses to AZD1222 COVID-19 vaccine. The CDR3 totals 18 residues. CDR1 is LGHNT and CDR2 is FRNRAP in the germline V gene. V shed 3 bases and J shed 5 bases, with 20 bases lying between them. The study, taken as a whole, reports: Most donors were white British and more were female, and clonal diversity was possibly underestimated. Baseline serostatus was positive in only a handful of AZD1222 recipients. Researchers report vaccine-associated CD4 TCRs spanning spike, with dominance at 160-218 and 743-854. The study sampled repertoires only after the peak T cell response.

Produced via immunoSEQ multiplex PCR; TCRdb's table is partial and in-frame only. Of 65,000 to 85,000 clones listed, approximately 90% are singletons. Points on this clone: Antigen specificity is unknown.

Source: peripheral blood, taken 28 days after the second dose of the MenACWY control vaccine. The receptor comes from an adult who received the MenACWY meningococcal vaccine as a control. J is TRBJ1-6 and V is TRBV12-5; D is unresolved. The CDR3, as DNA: TGTGCTAGTGGTTTTAGATTAGGACGCACTGGAGATAATTCACCCCTCCACTTT. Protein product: CASGFRLGRTGDNSPLHF.